The subject of this entry is one T cell receptor (beta chain). The study recruited people aged 18 to 89 years across roughly 25 US areas. In assigning cohorts, the study relied on participant-reported clinical history. Per the original methods: The assay estimated nucleated cells by amplifying reference gene primers. The data were produced by immunoSEQ multiplex PCR, yet TCRdb's version contains in-frame clones alone and is incomplete. That table supplies the V and J calls and clone size; D and trimming were determined from the DNA. The sample consists of about 270,000 clones, approximately 90% of them appearing once. The data are from a study of blood T cell repertoires in COVID-19. The overall study: From T cells, B-cell-depleted T cells, or PBMCs came the material, which was cDNA or gDNA.

The germline V gene encodes CDR1 MDHEN and CDR2 SYDVKM. This CDR3 spans 13 amino acids. Trimming left V 3 bases short and J 7 bases short, with 12 bases between. V gene TRBV28 combines with J gene TRBJ1-1; D possibly corresponds to TRBD1 (6 bases). The sample was PBMCs or T cells enriched from blood (not recorded which). The source is a woman younger than 45 with acute COVID-19. The DNA for the CDR3 is TGTGCCAGCAGTTTTCGGGGGGCAATTGAAGCTTTCTTT. Translation: CASSFRGAIEAFF.